This T cell receptor beta chain came from a study of T cell responses to AZD1222 COVID-19 vaccine. Study findings and constraints: Vaccine-associated CD4 TCRs ranged over spike, dominating at 160-218 and 743-854. Clonal diversity may have been underestimated in mostly white British donors.

Method: immunoSEQ multiplex PCR; TCRdb's copy keeps in-frame clones and lacks some. The table lists tens of thousands of clones, 75% to 95% of them singletons, with 4.5% to 5.5% in the top ten. Germline CDR1 and CDR2: MNHEY and SVGEGT. Deletions cut 5 bases from V and 4 bases from J, with 17 bases between. The CDR3 length is 15 residues. As to this clone: Its cognate antigen is unknown.

This sequence joins TRBV6-2 or TRBV6-3 and TRBJ2-5; D may be TRBD2 (6 bases). Specimen: peripheral blood, collected on day 0 of MenACWY control vaccination. The origin of this receptor is an adult in good health. The CDR3 coding sequence is TGTGCCAGCAGTGCACAGTTCTCCGGGGGAGAGACCCAGTACTTC. Its translation is CASSAQFSGGETQYF.